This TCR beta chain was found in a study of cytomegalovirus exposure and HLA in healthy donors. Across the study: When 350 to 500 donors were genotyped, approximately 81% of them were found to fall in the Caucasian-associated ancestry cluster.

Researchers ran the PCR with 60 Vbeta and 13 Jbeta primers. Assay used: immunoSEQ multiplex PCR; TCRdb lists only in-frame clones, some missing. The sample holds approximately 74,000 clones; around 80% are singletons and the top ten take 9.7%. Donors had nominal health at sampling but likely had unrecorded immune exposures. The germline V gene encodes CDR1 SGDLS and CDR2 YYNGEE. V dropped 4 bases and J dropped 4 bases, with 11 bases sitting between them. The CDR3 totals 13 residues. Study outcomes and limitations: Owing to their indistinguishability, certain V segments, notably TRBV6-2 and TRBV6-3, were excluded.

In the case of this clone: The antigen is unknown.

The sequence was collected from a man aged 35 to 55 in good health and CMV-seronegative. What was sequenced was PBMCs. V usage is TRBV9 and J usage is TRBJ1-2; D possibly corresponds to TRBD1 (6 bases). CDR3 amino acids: CASSPRRGYGYTF. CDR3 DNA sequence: TGTGCCAGCAGCCCCCGCAGGGGCTATGGCTACACCTTC. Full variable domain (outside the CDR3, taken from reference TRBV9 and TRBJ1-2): DSGVTQTPKHLITATGQRVTLRCSPRSGDLSVYWYQQSLDQGLQFLIQYYNGEERAKGNILERFSAQQFPDLHSELNLSSLELGDSALYFCASSPRRGYGYTFGSGTRLTVV.